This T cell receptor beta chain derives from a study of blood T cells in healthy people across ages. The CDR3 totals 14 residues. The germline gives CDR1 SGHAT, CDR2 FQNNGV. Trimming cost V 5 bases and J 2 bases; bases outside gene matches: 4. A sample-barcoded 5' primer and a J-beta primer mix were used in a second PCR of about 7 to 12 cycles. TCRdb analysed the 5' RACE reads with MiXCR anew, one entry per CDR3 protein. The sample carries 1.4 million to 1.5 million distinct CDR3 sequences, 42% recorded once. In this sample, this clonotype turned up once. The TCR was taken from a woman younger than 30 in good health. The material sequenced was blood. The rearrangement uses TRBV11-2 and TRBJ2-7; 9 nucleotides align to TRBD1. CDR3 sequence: CASSGQGSAYEQYF. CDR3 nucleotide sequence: TGTGCCAGCAGCGGACAGGGGTCTGCCTACGAGCAGTACTTC.